A selection of T cell receptor beta chains follows, all from one sample in a study of T cells after yellow fever vaccination. MiXCR was run by TCRdb on the 5' RACE reads, yielding one entry per CDR3 protein. The table lists about 74,000 distinct CDR3 sequences, about 6.6% of them singletons. This material consisted of CD8+ T cells sorted from PBMCs, taken around 5 days after the first yellow fever vaccination. The receptors were gathered from a man in his late teens or twenties who received the YFV17D yellow fever vaccine. CDR3s include the opening cysteine and the closing phenylalanine or tryptophan. A D gene is named only where the DNA matches it firmly. Clone size is stated in some rows and not others, as once, few, many or a class when expanded.

clone size | J gene | D gene | V gene | CDR3 protein | CDR3 DNA
many | TRBJ2-5 | TRBD2 | TRBV23-1 | CASTASGGSVETQYF | TGCGCCAGCACAGCTAGCGGGGGGTCTGTAGAGACCCAGTACTTC
many | TRBJ2-2 | . | TRBV29-1 | CSVGPSGLNTGELFF | TGCAGCGTTGGGCCTTCCGGACTGAACACCGGGGAGCTGTTTTTT
many | TRBJ2-1 | . | TRBV27 | CASSLFSYNEQFF | TGTGCCAGCAGTTTATTCTCCTACAATGAGCAGTTCTTC
few | TRBJ1-3 | TRBD1 | TRBV4-3 | CASGLDREAGNTIYF | TGCGCCAGCGGACTGGACAGGGAGGCTGGAAACACCATATATTTT
. | TRBJ2-1 | TRBD2 | TRBV6-5 | CASSPSSGGALNEQFF | TGTGCCAGCAGTCCCTCTAGCGGGGGGGCCCTGAATGAGCAGTTCTTC
few | TRBJ2-7 | TRBD1 | TRBV7-2 | CASSLGDRTYEQYF | TGTGCCAGCAGCTTAGGGGACAGAACCTACGAGCAGTACTTC
few | TRBJ1-5 | TRBD1 | TRBV6-2/TRBV6-3 | CASSPSRQGGNQPQHF | TGTGCCAGCAGTCCTTCCCGACAGGGAGGGAATCAGCCCCAGCATTTT
many | TRBJ2-3 | TRBD1 | TRBV14 | CASSQVWQGAGDTQYF | TGTGCCAGCAGCCAAGTATGGCAGGGGGCTGGAGATACGCAGTATTTT
many | TRBJ2-1 | . | TRBV4-3 | CASSQEDSPRDEQFF | TGCGCCAGCAGCCAAGAAGACTCCCCAAGGGATGAGCAGTTCTTC
few | TRBJ2-5 | TRBD2 | TRBV10-3 | CAISESILAGATGETQYF | TGTGCCATCAGTGAGTCGATACTAGCGGGGGCTACGGGGGAGACCCAGTACTTC
few | TRBJ2-4 | . | TRBV5-5 | CASSSLDGRGKNIQYF | TGTGCCAGCAGCTCACTAGACGGCCGAGGGAAAAACATTCAGTACTTC
. | TRBJ1-5 | TRBD1 | TRBV5-5 | CASSLTGGQPQHF | TGTGCCAGCAGCTTGACAGGGGGTCAGCCCCAGCATTTT
. | TRBJ2-7 | . | TRBV11-2 | CASSLGAGADEQYF | TGTGCCAGCAGCTTGGGTGCGGGGGCGGACGAGCAGTACTTC
many | TRBJ2-2 | . | TRBV5-5 | CASSLGWVSGELFF | TGTGCCAGCAGCTTGGGTTGGGTCTCCGGGGAGCTGTTTTTT
few | TRBJ2-3 | TRBD2 | TRBV7-3 | CASSVLAGSTDTQYF | TGTGCCAGCAGCGTACTAGCGGGGAGCACAGATACGCAGTATTTT
. | TRBJ2-7 | . | TRBV20-1 | CSARDQWGSYEQYF | TGCAGTGCTAGAGATCAGTGGGGGTCCTACGAGCAGTACTTC
many | TRBJ2-2 | TRBD1 | TRBV7-6 | CASSRLEGGQVTGELFF | TGTGCCAGCAGCCGTCTGGAGGGGGGACAGGTCACCGGGGAGCTGTTTTTT
. | TRBJ2-3 | TRBD1 | TRBV6-5 | CASSYSTGVMDTQYF | TGTGCCAGCAGTTACTCGACAGGGGTGATGGATACGCAGTATTTT
. | TRBJ1-5 | . | TRBV7-9 | CASSLQSNQPQHF | TGTGCCAGCAGCTTGCAAAGCAATCAGCCCCAGCATTTT
many | TRBJ2-6 | TRBD1 | TRBV5-1 | CASSLGTGDGANVLTF | TGCGCCAGCAGCTTGGGGACAGGGGATGGGGCCAACGTCCTGACTTTC
few | TRBJ1-1 | . | TRBV19 | CASSISKRINTEAFF | TGTGCCAGTAGTATCTCCAAAAGGATTAACACTGAAGCTTTCTTT
few | TRBJ1-6 | . | TRBV2 | CASSGGTSGRLNSPLHF | TGTGCCAGCAGCGGGGGGACTAGTGGGAGGTTGAATTCACCCCTCCACTTT
. | TRBJ1-2 | . | TRBV5-4 | CASSRGTSGDYGYTF | TGTGCCAGCAGCAGAGGGACCTCTGGGGACTATGGCTACACCTTC
many | TRBJ2-7 | TRBD2 | TRBV20-1 | CSARSPSSGGFSYEQYF | TGCAGTGCTAGATCCCCTAGTAGCGGGGGGTTCTCCTACGAGCAGTACTTC
few | TRBJ1-2 | . | TRBV27 | CASSLRGKRWGGYTF | TGTGCCAGCAGTTTAAGGGGAAAGAGATGGGGTGGCTACACCTTC
few | TRBJ2-7 | TRBD2 | TRBV5-4 | CASSLAGGDDEQYF | TGTGCCAGCAGCTTGGCTGGGGGGGACGACGAGCAGTACTTC
. | TRBJ1-5 | . | TRBV7-6 | CASSFGDTNQPQHF | TGTGCCAGCAGCTTTGGGGACACCAATCAGCCCCAGCATTTT
many | TRBJ2-5 | . | TRBV6-5 | CASSYSIGVGETQYF | TGTGCCAGCAGTTACTCGATAGGGGTCGGGGAGACCCAGTACTTC
. | TRBJ2-5 | TRBD2 | TRBV12-3/TRBV12-4 | CASSPLAGYKETQYF | TGTGCCAGCAGCCCTCTAGCGGGGTACAAAGAGACCCAGTACTTC
. | TRBJ1-5 | . | TRBV19 | CASGSRGASNQPQHF | TGTGCCAGCGGTTCTAGGGGGGCAAGCAATCAGCCCCAGCATTTT
medium-sized | TRBJ1-2 | . | TRBV20-1 | CSADDSYGYTF | TGCAGTGCTGACGACAGCTATGGCTACACCTTC
few | TRBJ2-6 | . | TRBV4-1 | CATSHLGNVLTF | TGCGCCACTTCCCACCTGGGCAACGTCCTGACTTTC
. | TRBJ2-7 | TRBD2 | TRBV11-2 | CASSRLADLSYEQYF | TGTGCCAGCAGCCGTCTAGCGGACCTATCCTACGAGCAGTACTTC
many | TRBJ2-3 | . | TRBV4-3 | CASSQDRTKGADTQYF | TGCGCCAGCAGCCAAGATCGAACGAAAGGGGCAGATACGCAGTATTTT
. | TRBJ1-1 | . | TRBV7-2 | CASSLERGAGTEAFF | TGTGCCAGCAGCTTAGAACGGGGGGCCGGCACTGAAGCTTTCTTT
many | TRBJ2-3 | TRBD1 | TRBV9 | CASSADRASTDTQYF | TGTGCCAGCAGCGCCGACAGGGCTAGCACAGATACGCAGTATTTT
few | TRBJ2-1 | . | TRBV4-1 | CASSHAKDNEQFF | TGCGCCAGCAGCCATGCCAAAGACAATGAGCAGTTCTTC
. | TRBJ2-3 | TRBD2 | TRBV12-3/TRBV12-4 | CASSNVAGEADTQYF | TGTGCCAGCAGTAACGTAGCGGGGGAGGCAGATACGCAGTATTTT
few | TRBJ2-1 | TRBD2 | TRBV6-5 | CASSYSGGAGTYNEQFF | TGTGCCAGCAGTTACTCGGGAGGAGCGGGGACCTACAATGAGCAGTTCTTC
. | TRBJ1-4 | TRBD1 | TRBV12-3/TRBV12-4 | CASSLAGGGEKLFF | TGTGCCAGCAGTTTGGCAGGGGGCGGTGAAAAACTGTTTTTT
few | TRBJ2-1 | TRBD1 | TRBV9 | CASSSERGDRGHYNEQFF | TGTGCCAGCAGCAGCGAAAGAGGAGACAGGGGGCATTACAATGAGCAGTTCTTC
. | TRBJ2-5 | . | TRBV18 | CASSPYRTQETQYF | TGTGCCAGCTCACCCTACAGGACACAAGAGACCCAGTACTTC